The 26 T cell receptor beta chains listed next were all sequenced from one sample in a study of cytomegalovirus exposure and HLA in healthy donors. 13 Jbeta primers and 60 Vbeta primers were used for the PCR. Repertoires were generated with immunoSEQ multiplex PCR, while TCRdb's copy carries only in-frame clones and drops some. The sample has under 200,000 clones, roughly 82% seen once. The source material was PBMCs. These receptors all stem from a girl between 5 and 17 years old in good health and CMV-seropositive.

In its sample, this clone was seen once. The rearrangement joins TRBV7-2 to TRBJ1-1, with D possibly TRBD1 on 5 matching bases. The CDR3 loop spans 13 amino acids. Germline assignment: CDR1 SGHTA and CDR2 FQGNSA. V lost 9 bases and J 1 base, leaving 12 bases between the germline ends. The CDR3 loop reads CASRRAQNTEAFF. CDR3 nucleotides: TGTGCCAGTCGCAGGGCCCAGAACACTGAAGCTTTCTTT.

CDR3 residues: CASSLSGDRVSGELFF. The CDR3 nucleotides are TGTGCCAGCAGTTTATCCGGGGACAGGGTTTCCGGGGAGCTGTTTTTT. The chain recombines TRBV27 with TRBJ2-2; TRBD1 aligns across 9 bases. The V and J ends lost 0 bases and 6 bases, in that order; junction bases with no gene match: 5. This CDR3 has 16 amino acids. CDR1 and CDR2 from the germline V gene are MNHEY and SMNVEV (reference sequence).

This rearrangement joins TRBV7-3 to TRBJ2-2; TRBD2 aligns across 7 bases. The CDR3 runs to 15 residues. The germline gives CDR1 SGHTA, CDR2 FQGTGA. J was trimmed by 2 bases and V by 5 bases; bases with no gene match: 5. In DNA, the CDR3 is TGTGCCAGCAGCACCGGGACTACTAACACCGGGGAGCTGTTTTTT. Translation gives CASSTGTTNTGELFF. The whole variable domain, remainder taken from reference TRBV7-3 and TRBJ2-2, is GAGVSQTPSNKVTEKGKYVELRCDPISGHTALYWYRQSLGQGPEFLIYFQGTGAADDSGLPNDRFFAVRPEGSVSTLKIQRTERGDSAVYLCASSTGTTNTGELFFGEGSRLTVL.

The chain is built from TRBV9 and TRBJ2-5; D is perhaps TRBD2 (5 bases). With 0 bases removed from V and 1 base from J, the gap between germline ends came to 16 bases. Germline values: CDR1 SGDLS, CDR2 YYNGEE. This CDR3 spans 17 amino acids. This CDR3 reads CASSVGGLDGGQETQYF. The CDR3 coding sequence is TGTGCCAGCAGCGTAGGTGGCTTGGATGGAGGCCAAGAGACCCAGTACTTC.

The chain joins TRBV7-8 to TRBJ1-2, with a weak D call TRBD1 (6 bases). The V end was cut by 1 base, the J end by 4 bases, with 19 bases between. CDR1 is SGHVS, CDR2 FQNEAQ, per germline. The CDR3 totals 17 residues. This CDR3 is CASSLGGGGMGSYGYTF. The CDR3 DNA is TGTGCCAGCAGCTTAGGGGGGGGCGGGATGGGATCCTATGGCTACACCTTC. The full variable domain, rest sourced from reference TRBV7-8 and TRBJ1-2, is GAGVSQSPRYKVAKRGQDVALRCDPISGHVSLFWYQQALGQGPEFLTYFQNEAQLDKSGLPSDRFFAERPEGSVSTLKIQRTQQEDSAVYLCASSLGGGGMGSYGYTFGSGTRLTVV.

The J gene is TRBJ2-3, the V gene TRBV5-1; 9 bases align to TRBD2. The germline CDR1 and CDR2 sequences are SGHRS and YFSETQ. This CDR3 spans 17 amino acids. V lost 0 bases and J lost 3; bases outside the gene matches: 8. CDR3 nucleotides: TGCGCCAGCAGCTTGGTGGCTAGCGGGGAGATGACAGATACGCAGTATTTT. Protein: CASSLVASGEMTDTQYF.

The chain uses TRBV5-1 and TRBJ2-2; the match to TRBD2 covers 7 bases. From germline, CDR1 is SGHRS and CDR2 YFSETQ. J was trimmed by 3 bases and V by 4 bases; bases with no gene match: 9. The CDR3 length is 16 residues. The CDR3 protein is CASSDLTSPDTGELFF. In DNA form, the CDR3 reads TGCGCCAGCAGCGACTTGACTAGCCCCGACACCGGGGAGCTGTTTTTT.

V is TRBV4-2 and J is TRBJ1-2; D is unclear. The CDR3 is 16 amino acids. V lost 0 bases to trimming and J lost 4 bases, with 15 bases between them. Germline assignment: CDR1 LGHNA and CDR2 YNFKEQ. The CDR3 bases are TGTGCCAGCAGCCAAGATCTACGCGGCTCACCCTATGGCTACACCTTC. As protein: CASSQDLRGSPYGYTF.

This sequence joins TRBV7-8 and TRBJ2-7; a weak D match, TRBD2 (5 bases). The CDR3 totals 14 residues. CDR1 is SGHVS, CDR2 FQNEAQ, per germline. V lost 3 bases, J lost 4 bases, and 13 bases lay in between. The CDR3 DNA reads TGTGCCAGCAGCTTCGAGACACGGGGATACGAGCAGTACTTC. Translating it yields CASSFETRGYEQYF.

The gene calls are TRBV9 and TRBJ2-1; 7 nucleotides line up with TRBD2. The V and J ends lost 0 bases and 7 bases, in that order; junction bases with no gene match: 22. The length of the CDR3 is 20 residues. Per germline, CDR1 SGDLS and CDR2 YYNGEE. The CDR3 nucleotides read TGTGCCAGCAGCGTAGGGGAGGGGAGTACAGTGTTCGAAGATAATAATGAGCAGTTCTTC. Translating it yields CASSVGEGSTVFEDNNEQFF.

This clone was found a few times. The chain uses TRBV7-9 and TRBJ2-3, with a possible D match to TRBD1 (5 bases). The CDR3 extends over 14 amino acids. V shed 5 bases and J shed 1 base, with 10 bases lying between them. The germline CDR1 and CDR2 sequences are SEHNR and FQNEAQ (reference sequence). The CDR3 reads CASSTPTGTDTQYF. The CDR3 coding sequence is TGTGCCAGCAGCACTCCGACAGGCACAGATACGCAGTATTTT.

In its sample, this clone was seen once. The V gene is TRBV7-8, the J gene TRBJ1-1; D might be TRBD1 (5 bases). The germline V gene encodes CDR1 SGHVS and CDR2 FQNEAQ. This CDR3 is 18 amino acids long. Trimming shortened V by 2 bases and J by 1 base, and 20 bases separated the two germline ends. The CDR3 DNA is TGTGCCAGCAGCTTACCGAATCGATTGGGGCGGAAGAACACTGAAGCTTTCTTT. Residues: CASSLPNRLGRKNTEAFF.

The CDR3 bases are TGTGCCAGCAGCTTAGCCGGGACATACTATGGCTACACCTTC. This encodes CASSLAGTYYGYTF. The gene calls are TRBV7-9 and TRBJ1-2, with a weak D call TRBD1 (6 bases). Trimming removed 0 bases at V and 3 bases at J, with 8 bases between. Germline CDR1 SEHNR, CDR2 FQNEAQ (reference sequence). The CDR3 is made up of 14 amino acids.

V gene TRBV7-2 combines with J gene TRBJ1-1; TRBD1 matches at 10 bases. Unmatched junction bases numbered 4, after V lost 5 bases and J lost 4 bases. This CDR3 has 14 residues. Germline V lookup: CDR1 SGHTA, CDR2 FQGNSA. The CDR3 is CASSQRTGGTEAFF. The CDR3 nucleotides are TGTGCCAGCAGCCAAAGGACAGGGGGCACTGAAGCTTTCTTT.

The chain uses TRBV7-8 and TRBJ2-5; 7 bases match TRBD2. CDR1 is SGHVS, CDR2 FQNEAQ, per germline. This CDR3 contains 16 residues. V lost 6 bases to trimming and J lost 2 bases; unmatched junction nucleotides: 12. CDR3 sequence: CASRRRAGSKQETQYF. The CDR3 nucleotides are TGTGCCAGCAGACGAAGAGCGGGATCAAAACAAGAGACCCAGTACTTC. Full variable domain (missing parts from reference TRBV7-8 and TRBJ2-5): GAGVSQSPRYKVAKRGQDVALRCDPISGHVSLFWYQQALGQGPEFLTYFQNEAQLDKSGLPSDRFFAERPEGSVSTLKIQRTQQEDSAVYLCASRRRAGSKQETQYFGPGTRLLVL.

The gene calls are TRBV5-1 and TRBJ2-1; D not resolved. Germline assignment: CDR1 SGHRS and CDR2 YFSETQ. The V end was cut by 2 bases, the J end by 2 bases, with 11 bases between. The CDR3 contains 15 residues. The CDR3 sequence is CASSFGGTAYNEQFF. CDR3 bases: TGCGCCAGCAGCTTTGGTGGTACGGCCTACAATGAGCAGTTCTTC.

As DNA, the CDR3 is TGTGCCAGCACCCGTTCCTCTGGGGCCAACGTCCTGACTTTC. This translates into CASTRSSGANVLTF. The V and J genes are TRBV2 and TRBJ2-6; D is unresolved. The germline CDR1 and CDR2 sequences are SNHLY and FYNNEI. Trimming removed 7 bases at V and 0 bases at J, with 7 bases between. CDR3 length: 14 amino acids.

The chain recombines TRBV11-3 with TRBJ2-7; 7 positions agree with TRBD1. The CDR3 is made up of 13 amino acids. The V gene end was trimmed by 5 bases and the J gene end by 6 bases; junction bases not matched to a gene: 7. CDR1 and CDR2 from the germline V gene are SGHNT and YENEEA. This CDR3 reads CASSPKGQVEQYF. In nucleotides, the CDR3 is TGTGCCAGCAGCCCGAAAGGACAGGTCGAGCAGTACTTC.

This clone was observed a few times. The chain employs TRBV6-1 and TRBJ1-3; 7 bases fit TRBD1. Germline V gives CDR1 MNHNS, CDR2 SASEGT. CDR3 length: 15 amino acids. The J segment lost 0 bases and the V segment lost 4 bases, leaving 3 bases of the junction unmatched. The CDR3 DNA follows: TGTGCCAGCAGTGCGGGACAGACCTCTGGAAACACCATATATTTT. This encodes CASSAGQTSGNTIYF.

This chain joins TRBV5-4 and TRBJ1-1; 10 bases line up with TRBD1. The trim removed 4 bases at V and 1 base at J, leaving 4 bases unmatched. Germline CDR1 reads SGHNT; CDR2 reads YYREEE (reference sequence). The CDR3 totals 15 residues. The CDR3: CASSTWTGGNTEAFF. As DNA, the CDR3 is TGTGCCAGCAGCACCTGGACAGGGGGGAACACTGAAGCTTTCTTT.

The V and J genes are TRBV30 and TRBJ1-1; D uncertain. Germline lookup yields CDR1 GTSNPN and CDR2 SVGIG (reference sequence). The V gene lost 0 bases and the J gene lost 7 bases, with 9 bases spanning the gap. This CDR3 comprises 12 residues. CDR3 in amino acids: CAWSVIGSEAFF. The CDR3 nucleotides read TGTGCCTGGAGTGTAATAGGGAGTGAAGCTTTCTTT.

The chain uses TRBV7-6 and TRBJ2-6, with 10 bases fitting TRBD1. The V segment lost 1 base and the J segment 0 bases; nucleotides outside the gene matches: 9. The germline V gene encodes CDR1 SGHVS and CDR2 FNYEAQ. The CDR3 has 20 amino acids. CDR3 sequence reads: CASSLGGGTGVSSGANVLTF. Written as DNA, the CDR3 is TGTGCCAGCAGCTTAGGGGGCGGGACAGGGGTTTCCTCTGGGGCCAACGTCCTGACTTTC.

The chain links TRBV6-1 to TRBJ2-3; D is perhaps TRBD2 (6 bases). Germline values: CDR1 MNHNS, CDR2 SASEGT. V was shortened by 4 bases and J by 6 bases, with 17 bases between the two germline ends. CDR3 length equals 15 residues. CDR3 residues: CASSGRSGGADTQYF. The CDR3, as DNA: TGTGCCAGCAGTGGGAGGTCGGGCGGGGCGGATACGCAGTATTTT.

The chain employs TRBV10-2 and TRBJ1-2; D might be TRBD1 (5 bases). This CDR3 has 14 amino acids. Germline CDR1 and CDR2: WSHSY and SAAADI. V was clipped by 8 bases and J by 4 bases, with 17 bases between them. CDR3 in DNA: TGCGCCAGCTCTGGGTCGGGGGTAGTCTATGGCTACACCTTC. Its protein product is CASSGSGVVYGYTF.

This chain connects TRBV6-6 to TRBJ1-2; perhaps TRBD1 as D (5 bases). The CDR3 sequence is 14 residues long. Germline V gene data show CDR1 as MNHNY and CDR2 as SVGAGI (reference sequence). V was shortened by 5 bases and J by 5 bases, with 15 bases between the two germline ends. The CDR3 bases are TGTGCCAGCAGTGGGGGAGAGGAGGGGTATGGCTACACCTTC. Translation: CASSGGEEGYGYTF.

The CDR3: CASSRTGVVYGYTF. CDR3 nucleotides: TGTGCCAGTAGCCGGACAGGGGTGGTCTATGGCTACACCTTC. J is TRBJ1-2 and V is TRBV19; TRBD1 aligns across 9 bases. Germline V lookup: CDR1 LNHDA, CDR2 SQIVND (reference sequence). The CDR3 has 14 residues. V dropped 6 bases and J dropped 4; count of bases not matched to a gene: 6.